The 9 T cell receptor beta chains listed next were all sequenced from one sample in a study of blood T cells in healthy people across ages. A sample-barcoded 5' primer and a J-beta primer mix were used in a second PCR of about 7 to 11 cycles. In TCRdb, the 5' RACE reads were re-called with MiXCR into one record per CDR3 protein. The sample consists of about 930,000 distinct CDR3 sequences, approximately 32% of them appearing once. These data are also associated with another study on T cells of mothers and their children.

What was sequenced was blood. The origin of the receptors is a woman in her thirties or forties in good health.

In regard to this clonotype: One end of the junction varies from germline; a read error may be responsible. The chain recombines TRBV5-5 with TRBJ1-2; 9 bases are shared with TRBD1. From germline, CDR1 is SGHKS and CDR2 YYEKEE (reference sequence). This CDR3 contains 13 residues. CDR3 DNA: TGTGCCAGCAGCGCTGGGACAGGGAATGGCCACACCTTC. Translation: CASSAGTGNGHTF. The whole variable domain, filled in from reference TRBV5-5 and TRBJ1-2, reads DAGVTQSPTHLIKTRGQQVTLRCSPISGHKSVSWYQQVLGQGPQFIFQYYEKEERGRGNFPDRFSARQFPNYSSELNVNALLLGDSALYLCASSAGTGNGHTFGSGTRLTVV.

This clonotype has a handful of counts. The V gene is TRBV28, the J gene TRBJ2-4; perhaps D is TRBD1 or TRBD2 (5 bases each). The end of the DNA fits TRBJ2-7 better, so the J call may be wrong. The germline V gene has CDR1 MDHEN and CDR2 SYDVKM. This CDR3 contains 12 residues. The chain's CDR3 is CASWDVAYEQYF. The CDR3 nucleotides read TGTGCCAGCTGGGACGTTGCCTACGAGCAGTACTTC.

CDR3 amino acids: CSAFQPVRRSSSYEQYF. For the CDR3, the DNA is TGCAGTGCTTTCCAACCGGTCCGCCGTTCCAGCTCCTACGAGCAGTACTTC. The chain carries TRBV20-1 and TRBJ2-7; D ambiguous. Germline V gene data show CDR1 as DFQATT and CDR2 as SNEGSKA (reference sequence). V was trimmed by 5 bases and J by 0 bases, leaving 23 bases between them. The CDR3 spans 17 residues.

This clonotype occurred a few times. The chain combines TRBV4-1 with TRBJ1-1, with 7 bases fitting TRBD1. Trimming at V came to 0 bases and at J to 6 bases, leaving 7 bases not matched to a gene. The CDR3 runs to 15 residues. Germline V gives CDR1 MGHRA, CDR2 YSYEKL. The CDR3 nucleotides are TGCGCCAGCAGCCAAGAGTTCGACAGGGAACCTGAAGCTTTCTTT. It translates to CASSQEFDREPEAFF.

This clonotype was recorded at least ten times. The chain is built from TRBV20-1 and TRBJ2-7, with 8 bases matching TRBD1. The V gene's germline CDR1 is DFQATT and CDR2 SNEGSKA (reference sequence). There are 14 residues in the CDR3. Losses at the gene ends were 3 bases for V and 0 bases for J; bases not matched to a gene: 4. The CDR3: CSARDRVNSYEQYF. In DNA form, the CDR3 reads TGCAGTGCTAGGGACAGGGTGAACTCCTACGAGCAGTACTTC.

In this sample, this clonotype turned up many times. The chain couples TRBV28 to TRBJ2-4; D gene unclear. There are 13 residues in the CDR3. The ends were cut back, 8 bases at V and 0 bases at J, with 8 bases in the middle. Germline CDR1 reads MDHEN; CDR2 reads SYDVKM. The CDR3 region is CASRRLAKNIQYF. CDR3 bases: TGTGCCAGCCGACGGTTAGCCAAAAACATTCAGTACTTC.

This clonotype turned up a few times. At one of its ends the junction is not consistent with the germline gene, which may arise from a read error. The gene calls are TRBV7-2 and TRBJ1-2, with TRBD1 as a possible D gene (5 bases). The germline V gene encodes CDR1 SGHTA and CDR2 FQGNSA. This CDR3 is 14 amino acids long. The CDR3 region has the DNA TGTGCCAGCAGCTTTGGGGCAGGCCCTAATGGCTGCACCTTC. Translated: CASSFGAGPNGCTF.

This clonotype was counted between two and nine times. The gene calls are TRBV2 and TRBJ1-1, with D hard to call. Germline V CDR1 and CDR2: SNHLY, FYNNEI. Trimming pared 4 bases from V and 2 bases from J, leaving 14 bases between. This CDR3 contains 15 residues. This chain's CDR3 is CASSGGRIRNTEAFF. The CDR3 DNA sequence: TGTGCCAGCAGTGGTGGCAGGATACGCAACACTGAAGCTTTCTTT.

This clonotype has only a few counts. The chain employs TRBV3-1 and TRBJ1-2, with a tentative D call TRBD1 (5 bases). CDR3 length: 15 residues. Germline CDR1 reads LGHDT; CDR2 reads YNNKEL (reference sequence). Trimming removed 0 bases at V and 8 bases at J, with 16 bases between. The CDR3 sequence is CASSQEGGRERGYTF. DNA for the CDR3: TGTGCCAGCAGCCAAGAGGGCGGCAGGGAGCGCGGCTACACCTTC.